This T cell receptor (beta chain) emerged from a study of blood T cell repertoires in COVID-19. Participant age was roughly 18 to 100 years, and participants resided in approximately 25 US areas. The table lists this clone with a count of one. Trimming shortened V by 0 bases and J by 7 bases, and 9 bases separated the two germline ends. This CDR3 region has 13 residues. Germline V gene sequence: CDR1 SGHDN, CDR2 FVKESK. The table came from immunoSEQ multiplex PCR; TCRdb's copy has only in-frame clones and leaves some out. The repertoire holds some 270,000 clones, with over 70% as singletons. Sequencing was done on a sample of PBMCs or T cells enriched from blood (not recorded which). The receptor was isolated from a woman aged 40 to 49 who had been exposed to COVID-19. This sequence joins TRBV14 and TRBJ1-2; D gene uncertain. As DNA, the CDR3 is TGTGCCAGCAGCCAAGAGGGCAGGCTTGGCTACACCTTC. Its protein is CASSQEGRLGYTF.